This TCR beta chain was obtained from a study of T cells in Graves' hyperthyroidism and ophthalmopathy. Study-level points and caveats: Ophthalmopathy, which appeared later, was predicted by the model a median approximately six months before onset. Ophthalmopathy and stable hyperthyroidism were told apart by a 13 V-J model.

Turning to this clonotype: Its target is not known.

Amplified TCR beta CDR3 regions came from RNA transcripts. HTBI primers drove first-round RT-PCR of the TCR CDR3. Via MiXCR, TCRdb re-called the multiplex PCR reads, giving one row per CDR3 protein. This sample yields 300,000 to 450,000 distinct CDR3 sequences, of which 15% to 20% are seen a single time; 40% to 45% belongs to the top ten. This CDR3 comprises 16 residues. Trimming stripped 1 base from V and 5 bases from J, with 17 bases between. CDR1 is LGHDT and CDR2 is YNNKEL in the germline V gene (reference sequence). The study included ophthalmopathy patients with Clinical Activity Score at least 3, NOSPECS grade at least 4 and duration under 3 months. Together with thyroid ultrasound, orbital computed tomography, serum thyroxine and TRAb, clinical symptoms were used for diagnoses.

The chain links TRBV3-1 to TRBJ1-2; D may be TRBD1 (5 bases). Sequenced material: blood. This clonotype was obtained from a man younger than 35 with Graves' ophthalmopathy. The CDR3: CASSQALMGREYGYTF. CDR3 coding DNA: TGTGCCAGCAGCCAAGCGCTAATGGGACGGGAATATGGCTACACCTTC. The complete variable domain, with remaining parts taken from reference TRBV3-1 and TRBJ1-2, reads DTAVSQTPKYLVTQMGNDKSIKCEQNLGHDTMYWYKQDSKKFLKIMFSYNNKELIINETVPNRFSPKSPDKAHLNLHINSLELGDSAVYFCASSQALMGREYGYTFGSGTRLTVV.